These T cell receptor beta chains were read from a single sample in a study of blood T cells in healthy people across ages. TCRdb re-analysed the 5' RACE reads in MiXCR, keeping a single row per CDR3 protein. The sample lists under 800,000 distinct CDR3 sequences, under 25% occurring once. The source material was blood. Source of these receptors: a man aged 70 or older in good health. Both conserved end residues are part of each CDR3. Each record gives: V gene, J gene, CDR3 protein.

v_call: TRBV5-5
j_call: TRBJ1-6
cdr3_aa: CASSYGQTNSPLHF

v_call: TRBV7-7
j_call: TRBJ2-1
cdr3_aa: CASSASLAPHNEQFF

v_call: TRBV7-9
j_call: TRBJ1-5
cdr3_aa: CASSFGDQPQHF

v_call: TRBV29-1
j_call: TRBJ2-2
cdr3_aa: CSVSPNTGELFF

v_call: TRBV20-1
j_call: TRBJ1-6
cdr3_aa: CSVPGQTNNSPLHF

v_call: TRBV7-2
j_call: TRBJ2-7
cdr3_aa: CASSFFGRGMNEQYF

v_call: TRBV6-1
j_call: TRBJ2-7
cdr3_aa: CATLTGNSYEQYF

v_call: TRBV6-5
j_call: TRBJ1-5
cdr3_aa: CASSSGGQRGQPQHF

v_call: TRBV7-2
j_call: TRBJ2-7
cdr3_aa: CASSSIGREDEQYF

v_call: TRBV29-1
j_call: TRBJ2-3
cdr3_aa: CSVGRELTDTQYF

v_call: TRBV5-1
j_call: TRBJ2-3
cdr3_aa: CASDADGGTQYF

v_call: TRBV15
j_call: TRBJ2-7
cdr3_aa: CATSRDFYEQYF

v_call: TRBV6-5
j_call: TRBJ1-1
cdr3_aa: CASRPDSSNTEAFF

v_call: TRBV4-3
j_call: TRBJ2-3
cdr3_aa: CASSQGQPPDTQYF

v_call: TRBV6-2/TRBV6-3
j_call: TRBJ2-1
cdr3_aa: CASSYLPPGGDEQFF

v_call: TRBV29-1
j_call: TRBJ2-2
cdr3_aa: CSVTGAQDTGELFF

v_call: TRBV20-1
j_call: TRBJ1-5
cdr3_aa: CSAREEVGNQPQHF

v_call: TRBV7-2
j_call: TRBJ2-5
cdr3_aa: CASSLAGGGGEETQYF

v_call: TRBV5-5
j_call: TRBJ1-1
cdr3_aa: CASSLLPTQAFF

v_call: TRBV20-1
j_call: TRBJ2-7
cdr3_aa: CSASDGGQGASYEQYF

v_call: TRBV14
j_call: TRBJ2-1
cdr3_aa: CACSPYTGEQFF

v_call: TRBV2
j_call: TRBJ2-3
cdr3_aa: CASGQGPSTDTQYF

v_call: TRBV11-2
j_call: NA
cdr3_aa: CASSPGTHEQFF

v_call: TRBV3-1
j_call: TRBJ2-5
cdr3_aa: CASSQDDLRSGGSKETQYF

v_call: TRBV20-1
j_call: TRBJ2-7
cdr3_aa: CGARWDRENERYF

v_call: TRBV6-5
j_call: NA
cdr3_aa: CASKRGGDPTYEQYF

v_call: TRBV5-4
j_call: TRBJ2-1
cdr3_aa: CASTPGGSSYNEQFF